This T cell receptor (beta chain) emerged from a study of T cells in localized non-small cell lung cancer. Notes on the study in general: Heterogeneity is still possible, as just one tumor region was sequenced. Adjacent lung had a median about 55 of the 100 largest tumor clones.

Data came from immunoSEQ multiplex PCR; TCRdb stores just in-frame clones and leaves some out. The sample carries approximately 64,000 clones, roughly nine tenths recorded once. As regards this clone: Its antigen is not identified.

CDR1 SGHVS and CDR2 FQNEAQ come from the germline V gene. The V gene lost 1 base and the J gene lost 6 bases, with 16 bases spanning the gap. This CDR3 is 16 amino acids long. The input for sequencing was peripheral blood, taken before any cancer treatment. The chain combines TRBV7-8 with TRBJ2-1; possibly TRBD2 for D (6 bases). The TCR sequence derives from a woman aged 40-69 years with stage I lung adenocarcinoma. This CDR3 reads CASSLGRLLGGNEQFF. CDR3 bases: TGTGCCAGCAGCTTAGGGAGGTTACTCGGGGGCAATGAGCAGTTCTTC.